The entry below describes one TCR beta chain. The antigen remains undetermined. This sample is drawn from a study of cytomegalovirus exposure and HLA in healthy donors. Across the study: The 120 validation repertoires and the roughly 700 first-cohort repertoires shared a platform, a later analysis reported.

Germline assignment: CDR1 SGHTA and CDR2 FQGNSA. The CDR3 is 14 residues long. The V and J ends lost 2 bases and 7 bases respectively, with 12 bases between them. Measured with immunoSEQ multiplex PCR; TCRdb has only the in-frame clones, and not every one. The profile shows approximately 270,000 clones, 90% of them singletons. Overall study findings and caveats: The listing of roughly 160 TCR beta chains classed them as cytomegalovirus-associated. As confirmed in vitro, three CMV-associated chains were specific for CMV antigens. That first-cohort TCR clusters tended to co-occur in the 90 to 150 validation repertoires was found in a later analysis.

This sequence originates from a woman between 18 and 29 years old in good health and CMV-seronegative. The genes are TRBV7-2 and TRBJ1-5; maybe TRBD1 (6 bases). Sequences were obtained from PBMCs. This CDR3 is CASSLLGAGQPQHF. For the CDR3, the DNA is TGTGCCAGCAGCTTATTGGGGGCGGGCCAGCCCCAGCATTTT.